A selection of T cell receptor beta chains follows, all from one sample in a study of blood T cell repertoires in COVID-19. Profiling relied on immunoSEQ multiplex PCR, and the TCRdb table lists in-frame clones only, not all of them. The data contain about 190,000 clones, 78% of them singletons. The source material was peripheral blood. Source of these receptors: an elderly woman with active or convalescent COVID-19. Each CDR3 is given with its conserved first and last residue. The order of the fields is J gene, D gene, V gene, clone size, CDR3 protein, CDR3 DNA. A D gene is named only where the DNA matches it firmly. A row's size may be missing; if present it is once, few, many or a size class.

j_gene: TRBJ1-1
d_gene: -
v_gene: TRBV6-2/TRBV6-3
abundance: -
CDR3aa: CASSYSRGTEAFF
CDR3nt: TGTGCCAGCAGTTACTCAAGGGGCACTGAAGCTTTCTTT

j_gene: TRBJ1-1
d_gene: -
v_gene: TRBV11-2
abundance: -
CDR3aa: CASSLAQYQTSEAFF
CDR3nt: TGTGCCAGCAGCTTAGCGCAGTATCAAACCTCTGAAGCTTTCTTT

j_gene: TRBJ2-7
d_gene: TRBD1
v_gene: TRBV4-3
abundance: -
CDR3aa: CASSQERTGGRGEQYF
CDR3nt: TGCGCCAGCAGCCAAGAAAGGACAGGGGGCAGGGGCGAGCAGTACTTC

j_gene: TRBJ1-1
d_gene: TRBD1
v_gene: TRBV9
abundance: -
CDR3aa: CASSVTGANTEAFF
CDR3nt: TGTGCCAGCAGCGTTACAGGGGCGAACACTGAAGCTTTCTTT

j_gene: TRBJ2-5
d_gene: -
v_gene: TRBV7-2
abundance: few
CDR3aa: CASSSGTVGAQYF
CDR3nt: TGTGCCAGCAGCTCCGGGACTGTCGGGGCCCAGTACTTC

j_gene: TRBJ1-3
d_gene: -
v_gene: TRBV19
abundance: -
CDR3aa: CASSISAGSGNTIYF
CDR3nt: TGTGCCAGTAGTATTTCGGCAGGCTCTGGAAACACCATATATTTT

j_gene: TRBJ2-5
d_gene: -
v_gene: TRBV9
abundance: -
CDR3aa: CASSPSGGSLETQYF
CDR3nt: TGTGCCAGCAGCCCGTCGGGGGGCTCCTTGGAGACCCAGTACTTC

j_gene: TRBJ1-1
d_gene: -
v_gene: TRBV10-2
abundance: -
CDR3aa: CASRPGDSYTEAFF
CDR3nt: TGCGCCAGCAGGCCAGGGGATTCCTACACTGAAGCTTTCTTT

j_gene: TRBJ1-4
d_gene: -
v_gene: TRBV28
abundance: -
CDR3aa: CASSLRGSATNEKLFF
CDR3nt: TGTGCCAGCAGTTTAAGGGGGAGCGCAACTAATGAAAAACTGTTTTTT

j_gene: TRBJ2-2
d_gene: -
v_gene: TRBV6-2/TRBV6-3
abundance: -
CDR3aa: CASSWSQGGTGELFF
CDR3nt: TGTGCCAGCAGTTGGAGCCAAGGAGGCACCGGGGAGCTGTTTTTT

j_gene: TRBJ1-2
d_gene: -
v_gene: TRBV15
abundance: -
CDR3aa: CATSRDPADYGYTF
CDR3nt: TGTGCCACCAGCAGAGATCCCGCGGACTATGGCTACACCTTC

j_gene: TRBJ2-3
d_gene: TRBD2
v_gene: TRBV5-4
abundance: -
CDR3aa: CASSSRLAGSTDTQYF
CDR3nt: TGTGCCAGCAGCTCCAGACTAGCGGGGAGCACAGATACGCAGTATTTT

j_gene: TRBJ2-3
d_gene: TRBD1
v_gene: TRBV6-5
abundance: -
CDR3aa: CASSYLTGGTDTQYF
CDR3nt: TGTGCCAGCAGTTACCTGACAGGGGGCACAGATACGCAGTATTTT

j_gene: TRBJ1-4
d_gene: TRBD1
v_gene: TRBV28
abundance: once
CDR3aa: CASSLPGQGDEKLFF
CDR3nt: TGTGCCAGCAGTCTACCGGGACAGGGAGATGAAAAACTGTTTTTT

j_gene: TRBJ2-3
d_gene: TRBD1
v_gene: TRBV18
abundance: -
CDR3aa: CASSPRQGADTQYF
CDR3nt: TGTGCCAGCTCACCTCGTCAGGGGGCGGATACGCAGTATTTT

j_gene: TRBJ2-2
d_gene: TRBD2
v_gene: TRBV5-4
abundance: many
CDR3aa: CASSLSRGGRPGELFF
CDR3nt: TGTGCCAGCAGCTTGAGTCGGGGGGGCCGCCCCGGGGAGCTGTTTTTT

j_gene: TRBJ1-5
d_gene: -
v_gene: TRBV2
abundance: few
CDR3aa: CASRATWGNQPQHF
CDR3nt: TGTGCCAGCAGGGCGACTTGGGGCAATCAGCCCCAGCATTTT

j_gene: TRBJ2-1
d_gene: TRBD1
v_gene: TRBV7-9
abundance: -
CDR3aa: CASRTGGIDEQFF
CDR3nt: TGTGCCAGCAGGACAGGGGGTATCGATGAGCAGTTCTTC

j_gene: TRBJ2-1
d_gene: TRBD1
v_gene: TRBV29-1
abundance: -
CDR3aa: CSVGYGTGGSYNEQFF
CDR3nt: TGCAGCGTTGGGTATGGGACAGGGGGCTCCTACAATGAGCAGTTCTTC

j_gene: TRBJ1-2
d_gene: TRBD1
v_gene: TRBV28
abundance: once
CDR3aa: CASSGFATQGARHYGYTF
CDR3nt: TGTGCCAGCAGTGGCTTTGCCACCCAGGGGGCGCGCCACTATGGCTACACCTTC

j_gene: TRBJ1-4
d_gene: -
v_gene: TRBV5-1
abundance: -
CDR3aa: CASSSGQYATNEKLFF
CDR3nt: TGCGCCAGCAGCTCCGGACAGTATGCAACTAATGAAAAACTGTTTTTT

j_gene: TRBJ1-1
d_gene: -
v_gene: TRBV19
abundance: -
CDR3aa: CASSQGGYTEAFF
CDR3nt: TGTGCCAGTAGTCAGGGAGGTTACACTGAAGCTTTCTTT

j_gene: TRBJ1-1
d_gene: -
v_gene: TRBV3-1/TRBV3-2
abundance: -
CDR3aa: CASSQETANTEAFF
CDR3nt: TGTGCCAGCAGCCAAGAGACAGCGAACACTGAAGCTTTCTTT

j_gene: TRBJ1-2
d_gene: TRBD1
v_gene: TRBV4-3
abundance: -
CDR3aa: CASSQESGGSGGYTF
CDR3nt: TGCGCCAGCAGCCAAGAATCAGGGGGCTCGGGAGGCTACACCTTC

j_gene: TRBJ2-4
d_gene: TRBD1
v_gene: TRBV28
abundance: once
CDR3aa: CASSSPDRAKNIQYF
CDR3nt: TGTGCCAGCAGCTCCCCGGACAGGGCCAAAAACATTCAGTACTTC

j_gene: TRBJ1-1
d_gene: -
v_gene: TRBV5-1
abundance: few
CDR3aa: CASSRYSGTEAFF
CDR3nt: TGCGCCAGCAGCCGATACTCGGGCACTGAAGCTTTCTTT

j_gene: TRBJ1-5
d_gene: TRBD1
v_gene: TRBV19
abundance: -
CDR3aa: CASSMPLGTGQPQHF
CDR3nt: TGTGCCAGTAGTATGCCCCTCGGGACAGGGCAGCCCCAGCATTTT

j_gene: TRBJ2-7
d_gene: -
v_gene: TRBV29-1
abundance: many
CDR3aa: CSVQRPSSYEQYF
CDR3nt: TGCAGCGTTCAGCGCCCCAGCTCCTACGAGCAGTACTTC

j_gene: TRBJ1-1
d_gene: -
v_gene: TRBV5-1
abundance: -
CDR3aa: CASSSTQTGNTEAFF
CDR3nt: TGCGCCAGCAGCTCAACTCAAACAGGGAACACTGAAGCTTTCTTT

j_gene: TRBJ1-2
d_gene: -
v_gene: TRBV4-3
abundance: -
CDR3aa: CASSQVGQGNGYTF
CDR3nt: TGCGCCAGCAGCCAAGTTGGCCAGGGGAATGGCTACACCTTC

j_gene: TRBJ2-7
d_gene: TRBD1
v_gene: TRBV10-3
abundance: once
CDR3aa: CAISESIGQGYHEQYF
CDR3nt: TGTGCCATCAGTGAGTCGATCGGACAGGGGTACCACGAGCAGTACTTC

j_gene: TRBJ2-5
d_gene: -
v_gene: TRBV9
abundance: few
CDR3aa: CASSADRLQETQYF
CDR3nt: TGTGCCAGCAGCGCCGACAGGCTCCAAGAGACCCAGTACTTC

j_gene: TRBJ1-3
d_gene: TRBD1
v_gene: TRBV28
abundance: -
CDR3aa: CASRTDVGQASGNTIYF
CDR3nt: TGTGCCAGCAGAACAGATGTAGGACAGGCCTCTGGAAACACCATATATTTT

j_gene: TRBJ1-2
d_gene: TRBD1
v_gene: TRBV5-6
abundance: -
CDR3aa: CASSLVGTVNGYTF
CDR3nt: TGTGCCAGCAGCTTGGTAGGGACAGTAAATGGCTACACCTTC

j_gene: TRBJ2-1
d_gene: -
v_gene: TRBV19
abundance: -
CDR3aa: CASSPRGTTQFF
CDR3nt: TGTGCCAGTAGTCCCCGTGGTACTACGCAGTTCTTC

j_gene: TRBJ2-3
d_gene: -
v_gene: TRBV7-9
abundance: -
CDR3aa: CASNPGGGTDTQYF
CDR3nt: TGTGCCAGCAATCCGGGGGGCGGGACAGATACGCAGTATTTT

j_gene: TRBJ2-1
d_gene: TRBD1
v_gene: TRBV9
abundance: -
CDR3aa: CASSVLRTGNEQFF
CDR3nt: TGTGCCAGCAGCGTCTTAAGGACAGGGAATGAGCAGTTCTTC

j_gene: TRBJ2-1
d_gene: TRBD2
v_gene: TRBV27
abundance: -
CDR3aa: CASSLLAGNYNEQFF
CDR3nt: TGTGCCAGCAGTTTACTAGCGGGGAACTACAATGAGCAGTTCTTC

j_gene: TRBJ1-5
d_gene: TRBD1
v_gene: TRBV6-2/TRBV6-3
abundance: -
CDR3aa: CASSYPARGAVRFSNQPQHF
CDR3nt: TGTGCCAGCAGTTATCCCGCCAGGGGGGCGGTAAGGTTTAGCAATCAGCCCCAGCATTTT

j_gene: TRBJ2-7
d_gene: -
v_gene: TRBV7-2
abundance: -
CDR3aa: CASSSTTGITYEQYF
CDR3nt: TGTGCCAGCAGCTCCACAACCGGGATAACCTACGAGCAGTACTTC

j_gene: TRBJ1-4
d_gene: -
v_gene: TRBV12-3/TRBV12-4
abundance: -
CDR3aa: CASSRGLTKLFF
CDR3nt: TGTGCCAGCAGTCGGGGACTGACCAAACTGTTTTTT

j_gene: TRBJ1-2
d_gene: -
v_gene: TRBV2
abundance: -
CDR3aa: CASRSPGDYGYTF
CDR3nt: TGTGCCAGCAGATCACCAGGCGACTATGGCTACACCTTC

j_gene: TRBJ2-5
d_gene: -
v_gene: TRBV28
abundance: once
CDR3aa: CASSFVRETQYF
CDR3nt: TGTGCCAGCAGTTTCGTTCGGGAGACCCAGTACTTC

j_gene: TRBJ1-2
d_gene: TRBD1
v_gene: TRBV27
abundance: -
CDR3aa: CASRSNRDRVYGYTF
CDR3nt: TGTGCCAGCAGGTCAAACCGGGACAGGGTGTATGGCTACACCTTC

j_gene: TRBJ2-5
d_gene: -
v_gene: TRBV2
abundance: -
CDR3aa: CASSGHETQYF
CDR3nt: TGTGCCAGCAGCGGACATGAGACCCAGTACTTC

j_gene: TRBJ1-5
d_gene: TRBD1
v_gene: TRBV2
abundance: -
CDR3aa: CASSDRAGGQPQHF
CDR3nt: TGTGCCAGCAGCGACAGGGCAGGGGGGCAGCCCCAGCATTTT

j_gene: TRBJ1-2
d_gene: TRBD1
v_gene: TRBV5-6
abundance: -
CDR3aa: CASSFRDRMLTNYGYTF
CDR3nt: TGTGCCAGCAGCTTTCGGGACAGGATGCTAACTAACTATGGCTACACCTTC

j_gene: TRBJ2-3
d_gene: -
v_gene: TRBV27
abundance: -
CDR3aa: CASSFHGRGTDTQYF
CDR3nt: TGTGCCAGCAGTTTCCATGGGCGGGGCACAGATACGCAGTATTTT

j_gene: TRBJ1-5
d_gene: TRBD1
v_gene: TRBV29-1
abundance: -
CDR3aa: CSVTAGTGNQPQHF
CDR3nt: TGCAGCGTCACCGCGGGGACAGGCAATCAGCCCCAGCATTTT

j_gene: TRBJ2-4
d_gene: TRBD1
v_gene: TRBV2
abundance: few
CDR3aa: CASRDRGMRDIQYF
CDR3nt: TGTGCCAGCAGGGACAGGGGCATGAGGGACATTCAGTACTTC